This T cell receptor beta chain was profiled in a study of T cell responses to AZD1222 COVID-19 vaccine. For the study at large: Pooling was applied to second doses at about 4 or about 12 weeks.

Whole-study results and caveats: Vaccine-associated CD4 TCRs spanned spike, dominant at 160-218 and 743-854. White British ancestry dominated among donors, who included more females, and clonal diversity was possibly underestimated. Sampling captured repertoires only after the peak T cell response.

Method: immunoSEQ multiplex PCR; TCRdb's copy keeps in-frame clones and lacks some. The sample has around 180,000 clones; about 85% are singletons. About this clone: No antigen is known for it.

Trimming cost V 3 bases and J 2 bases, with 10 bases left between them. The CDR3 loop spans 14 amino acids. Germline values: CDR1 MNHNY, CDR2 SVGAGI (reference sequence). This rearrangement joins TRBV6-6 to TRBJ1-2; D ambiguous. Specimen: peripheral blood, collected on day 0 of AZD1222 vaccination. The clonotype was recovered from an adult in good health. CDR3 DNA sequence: TGTGCCAGCAGTTATGGGGTCAAAAACTATGGCTACACCTTC. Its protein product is CASSYGVKNYGYTF.